This T cell receptor beta chain was identified in a study of shared clonotypes between healthy human individuals. CD8 cells classed as naive were CD45RO-negative and positively selected for CCR7, excluding terminally differentiated effector memory CD45RA+ cells. Trimming cost V 5 bases and J 0 bases; bases outside gene matches: 10. Germline CDR1 MDHEN, CDR2 SYDVKM. The CDR3 contains 16 residues. Libraries were prepared by immunoSEQ multiplex PCR; TCRdb keeps only in-frame clonotypes and omits some of them. The sample holds some 2.1 million clones, 80% to 95% seen once. J is TRBJ2-7 and V is TRBV28; 7 nucleotides align to TRBD1. The sample comprised naive CD8+ T cells from PBMCs. The receptor was derived from a man aged 18 to 29 in good health. Some clones in this sample may be carry-over from other donors' samples. This chain's CDR3 is CASSASGQLSSYEQYF. DNA of the CDR3: TGTGCCAGCAGTGCCTCGGGACAGTTAAGCTCCTACGAGCAGTACTTC.